A single sample is the source of the 14 T cell receptor beta chains below, sequenced in a study of blood T cell repertoires in COVID-19. Profiling relied on immunoSEQ multiplex PCR, and the TCRdb table lists in-frame clones only, not all of them. The data contain roughly 200,000 clones, approximately 80% of them singletons. What was sequenced was PBMCs or T cells enriched from blood (not recorded which). Source of these receptors: a woman aged 55-70 years with acute COVID-19.

This chain links TRBV6-5 with TRBJ2-1, with TRBD2 matching over 8 bases. Trimming at V came to 10 bases and at J to 5 bases, leaving 13 bases not matched to a gene. Germline CDR1 MNHEY, CDR2 SVGAGI. The CDR3 is 15 residues long. CDR3 DNA sequence: TGTGCCACCAGGTCTTTCCTAGCGGGCGACAATGAGCAGTTCTTC. It translates to CATRSFLAGDNEQFF.

This sequence joins TRBV4-1 and TRBJ2-7; 8 nucleotides align to TRBD2. The CDR3 covers 15 residues. Trimming at V came to 7 bases and at J to 1 base, leaving 9 bases not matched to a gene. Germline CDR1 is MGHRA and CDR2 is YSYEKL. This CDR3 reads CASTVEAGVSYEQYF. The CDR3 DNA follows: TGCGCCAGCACGGTGGAAGCGGGAGTGTCCTACGAGCAGTACTTC.

The rearrangement links TRBV28 to TRBJ2-5, with 8 positions matching TRBD1. Germline V gene data show CDR1 as MDHEN and CDR2 as SYDVKM. The CDR3 contains 15 residues. V lost 9 bases and J lost 3; bases outside the gene matches: 12. CDR3 amino acids: CASYGQGVLKETQYF. Written as DNA, the CDR3 is TGTGCCAGTTATGGACAGGGAGTTTTAAAAGAGACCCAGTACTTC.

The V call is TRBV5-1, the J call TRBJ1-2, with unresolved D. V lost 1 base to trimming and J lost 0 bases, with 4 bases between them. Germline V lookup: CDR1 SGHRS, CDR2 YFSETQ. The CDR3 extends over 13 amino acids. CDR3 loop: CASSLNTNYGYTF. CDR3 DNA sequence: TGCGCCAGCAGCTTGAACACTAACTATGGCTACACCTTC.

This chain joins TRBV7-9 and TRBJ2-1, with D tentatively TRBD2 (6 bases). The length of the CDR3 is 12 residues. V was pared by 5 bases and J by 6 bases, with 8 bases between. The V gene's germline CDR1 is SEHNR and CDR2 FQNEAQ (reference sequence). In DNA form, the CDR3 reads TGTGCCAGCAGCCGGACTATCAATGAGCAGTTCTTC. It is translated as CASSRTINEQFF.

V and J are TRBV28 and TRBJ1-3, with D perhaps TRBD1 (6 bases). This CDR3 spans 16 amino acids. The germline V gene has CDR1 MDHEN and CDR2 SYDVKM. Between the trimmed V and J ends, which lost 8 bases and 2 bases, there was a span of 19 bases. CDR3 loop: CASGKWGGRAGNTIYF. CDR3 coding DNA: TGTGCCAGCGGAAAATGGGGGGGGCGGGCTGGAAACACCATATATTTT.

This chain links TRBV9 with TRBJ2-7; 10 bases are a match to TRBD1. V lost 3 bases and J lost 7; bases outside the gene matches: 10. Germline V gene sequence: CDR1 SGDLS, CDR2 YYNGEE. The CDR3 runs to 15 residues. CDR3 DNA sequence: TGTGCCAGCAGCGGACGACAGGGGGCATTGTGGGAGCAGTACTTC. Its translation: CASSGRQGALWEQYF.

This clone was observed a single time. The chain recombines TRBV4-1 with TRBJ2-1; a weak D match, TRBD2 (5 bases). CDR1 and CDR2 (germline): MGHRA, YSYEKL. V was cut by 3 bases and J by 9 bases, with 12 bases left in between. CDR3 length: 13 residues. DNA of the CDR3: TGCGCCAGCAGCCACCTACTAGTCTTTGAGCAGTTCTTC. Translation gives CASSHLLVFEQFF.

The chain joins TRBV28 to TRBJ2-7; no clear D. V was cut by 5 bases and J by 0 bases, with 11 bases left in between. Germline V gene sequence: CDR1 MDHEN, CDR2 SYDVKM. This CDR3 region has 14 residues. The CDR3 region has the DNA TGTGCCAGCAGTCCTCTCCTAAGCTCCTACGAGCAGTACGTC. Translation gives CASSPLLSSYEQYV.

The gene calls are TRBV2 and TRBJ1-5, with 7 bases aligning to TRBD1. The V segment lost 6 bases and the J segment 0 bases; nucleotides outside the gene matches: 2. The CDR3 runs 14 residues. CDR1 and CDR2 from the germline V gene are SNHLY and FYNNEI. This chain's CDR3 is CASRGDSSNQPQHF. CDR3 DNA: TGTGCCAGCAGGGGGGACAGTAGCAATCAGCCCCAGCATTTT.

The rearrangement uses TRBV4-3 and TRBJ2-5; 11 bases align to TRBD2. The CDR3 is 19 amino acids. Germline V CDR1 and CDR2: LGHNA, YSLEER. V lost 4 bases and J lost 2; bases outside the gene matches: 15. As DNA, the CDR3 is TGCGCCAGCAGCCTCTACGGTCCGACTAGCGGGGCGCTTCAAGAGACCCAGTACTTC. Translation gives CASSLYGPTSGALQETQYF.

J is TRBJ1-6 and V is TRBV5-1; D is possibly TRBD1 (5 bases). CDR3 length: 16 amino acids. CDR1 SGHRS and CDR2 YFSETQ come from the germline V gene. V dropped 4 bases and J dropped 7 bases, with 18 bases sitting between them. The CDR3 spells CASSVGETGRNSPLHF. CDR3 nucleotide sequence: TGCGCCAGCAGCGTGGGGGAAACAGGAAGAAATTCACCCCTCCACTTT.

The chain is built from TRBV6-2 or TRBV6-3 and TRBJ2-4; 8 positions agree with TRBD2. In germline, CDR1 is MNHEY, CDR2 SVGEGT. The CDR3 length is 18 residues. V lost 2 bases to trimming and J lost 0 bases; unmatched junction nucleotides: 9. The CDR3 is CASSYGDRLAGAKNIQYF. The CDR3 nucleotides are TGTGCCAGCAGTTACGGTGATCGGCTAGCGGGAGCCAAAAACATTCAGTACTTC.

This clone was picked up a small number of times. The CDR3 bases are TGTGCCAGCACCCATGGACCAGGGCTTAATTCACCCCTCCACTTT. Amino acid sequence: CASTHGPGLNSPLHF. The chain has TRBV27 and TRBJ1-6; maybe TRBD1 (5 bases). V was trimmed by 7 bases and J by 6 bases, leaving 16 bases between them. The CDR3 has 15 residues. Germline CDR1 is MNHEY and CDR2 is SMNVEV (reference sequence).